This TCR beta chain appears in the sequencing data of a study of blood T cell repertoires in COVID-19. Looking at the study overall: From the United States, Italy and Spain came samples of acute and convalescent COVID-19. Sample material is recorded as cDNA or gDNA derived from T cells, B-cell-depleted T cells, or PBMCs.

CDR3 length: 13 amino acids. V shed 4 bases, J shed 9 bases, and the junction held 4 bases outside the gene matches. The germline CDR1 and CDR2 sequences are LNHDA and SQIVND (reference sequence). Methods used by the authors: Estimation of nucleated cell counts relied on the amplification of reference gene primers. Sequencing was performed with immunoSEQ multiplex PCR; in TCRdb, only in-frame clones are kept and a portion is missing. The V and J calls and clone size come from that table; D and trimming were worked out from the DNA. The data show around 70,000 clones, roughly four fifths seen once. Sequenced sample: peripheral blood. The sequence came from a man older than 75 with acute or convalescent COVID-19. V gene TRBV19 combines with J gene TRBJ2-1, with 9 nucleotides matching TRBD2. The CDR3 nucleotides read TGTGCCAGTAGTACCCTAGCGGGATCTGAGCAGTTCTTC. This codes for CASSTLAGSEQFF.